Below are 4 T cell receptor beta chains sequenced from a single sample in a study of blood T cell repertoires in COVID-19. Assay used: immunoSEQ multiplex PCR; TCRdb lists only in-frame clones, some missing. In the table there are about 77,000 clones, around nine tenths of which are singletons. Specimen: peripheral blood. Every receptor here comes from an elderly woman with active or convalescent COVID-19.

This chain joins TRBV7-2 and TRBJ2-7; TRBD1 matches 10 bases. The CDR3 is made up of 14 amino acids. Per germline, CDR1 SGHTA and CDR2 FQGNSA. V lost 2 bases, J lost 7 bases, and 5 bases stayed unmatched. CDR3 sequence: CASSLKTGGLEQYF. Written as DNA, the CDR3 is TGTGCCAGCAGCTTAAAGACAGGGGGCTTGGAGCAGTACTTC.

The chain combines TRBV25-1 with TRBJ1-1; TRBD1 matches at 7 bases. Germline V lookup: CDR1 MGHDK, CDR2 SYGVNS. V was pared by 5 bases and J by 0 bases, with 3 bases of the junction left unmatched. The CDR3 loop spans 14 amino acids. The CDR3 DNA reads TGTGCCAGCAGTACCGGGACAGTGAACACTGAAGCTTTCTTT. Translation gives CASSTGTVNTEAFF.

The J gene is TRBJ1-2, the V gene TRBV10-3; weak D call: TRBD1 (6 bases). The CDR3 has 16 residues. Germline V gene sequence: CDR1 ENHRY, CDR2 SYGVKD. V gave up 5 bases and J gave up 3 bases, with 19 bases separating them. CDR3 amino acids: CAISNPPGEGDYGYTF. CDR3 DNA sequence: TGTGCCATCAGTAACCCCCCAGGGGAGGGCGACTATGGCTACACCTTC.

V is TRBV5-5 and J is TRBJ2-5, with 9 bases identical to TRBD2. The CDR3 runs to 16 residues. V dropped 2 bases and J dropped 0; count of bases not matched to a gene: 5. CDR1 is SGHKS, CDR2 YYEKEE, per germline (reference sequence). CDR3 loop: CASSFRLAEYQETQYF. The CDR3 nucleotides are TGTGCCAGCAGCTTTCGACTAGCGGAGTACCAAGAGACCCAGTACTTC.